This T cell receptor beta chain was captured by sequencing in a study of blood T cell repertoires in COVID-19. As processed by the authors: How many nucleated cells were present was estimated from reference gene primer amplification. The data were produced by immunoSEQ multiplex PCR, yet TCRdb's version contains in-frame clones alone and is incomplete. The DNA was the basis for D and trimming; V, J and clone size are from that table. The sample holds under 300,000 clones, 84% seen once. The CDR3 is 12 amino acids. Trimming took 7 bases from V and 11 from J; bases not matched to a gene: 8. The germline V gene encodes CDR1 KGHDR and CDR2 SFDVKD. This clone was recorded only once.

The TCR comes from a woman between 40 and 50 years old who had recovered from COVID-19. The rearrangement uses TRBV24-1 and TRBJ2-3; 7 bases align to TRBD1. The sample taken for sequencing was peripheral blood. The CDR3 DNA sequence: TGTGCCACCAGCACTACAGGGGTTAAGCAGTATTTT. Amino acids: CATSTTGVKQYF.